These T cell receptor beta chains were read from a single sample in a study of read filtering for tumor transcriptome and immune sequencing. TCRdb redid the calling of the reads with MiXCR, one entry per CDR3 protein. The sample consists of 60,000 to 80,000 distinct CDR3 sequences, approximately 15% of them appearing once. The sample taken for sequencing was a population of CD138-negative cells sorted from bone marrow. The receptors derive from a donor aged 40 or older with multiple myeloma. The CDR3 runs from the conserved cysteine through the conserved F or W. Each record gives: J gene, V gene, clone size, D gene, CDR3 protein, CDR3 DNA. A D gene is named only where the DNA matches it firmly. Size tells how often a clone was seen (once, few, many) or the class of an expanded clone, and some rows leave it out.

j_call: TRBJ1-1; v_call: TRBV29-1; clone_size: few; d_call: .; cdr3_aa: CSSFVGGAGANTEAFF; cdr3_nt: TGCAGTTCGTTCGTGGGGGGCGCAGGTGCGAACACTGAAGCTTTCTTT
j_call: TRBJ2-7; v_call: TRBV4-1; clone_size: few; d_call: TRBD2; cdr3_aa: CASSQEPPIAGGKYEQYF; cdr3_nt: TGCGCCAGCAGCCAAGAACCCCCTATAGCGGGAGGGAAATACGAGCAGTACTTC
j_call: TRBJ2-2; v_call: TRBV6-6; clone_size: many; d_call: TRBD2; cdr3_aa: CASSRTGTSGSNTGELFF; cdr3_nt: TGTGCCAGCAGCCGAACCGGGACTAGCGGGTCGAACACCGGGGAGCTGTTTTTT
j_call: TRBJ1-1; v_call: TRBV7-2; clone_size: many; d_call: .; cdr3_aa: CASSFLGQNTEAFF; cdr3_nt: TGTGCCAGCAGCTTTTTGGGGCAGAACACTGAAGCTTTCTTT
j_call: TRBJ1-1; v_call: TRBV27; clone_size: many; d_call: .; cdr3_aa: CASSARGAEAFF; cdr3_nt: TGTGCCAGCAGTGCCCGAGGGGCTGAAGCTTTCTTT
j_call: TRBJ2-5; v_call: TRBV5-6; clone_size: many; d_call: .; cdr3_aa: CASSPRDTRTQYF; cdr3_nt: TGTGCCAGCAGCCCGAGGGACACCCGGACCCAGTACTTC
j_call: TRBJ1-1; v_call: TRBV20-1; clone_size: many; d_call: TRBD1; cdr3_aa: CSAPHGRTGTEAFF; cdr3_nt: TGCAGTGCTCCCCACGGACGGACAGGCACTGAAGCTTTCTTT
j_call: TRBJ2-7; v_call: TRBV6-1; clone_size: .; d_call: TRBD1; cdr3_aa: CASSVNRGSSYEQYF; cdr3_nt: TGTGCCAGCAGTGTTAACAGGGGGAGCTCCTACGAGCAGTACTTC
j_call: TRBJ2-5; v_call: TRBV5-1; clone_size: .; d_call: .; cdr3_aa: CASSLGTGRRQETQYF; cdr3_nt: TGCGCCAGCAGCTTGGGAACGGGCCGGAGGCAAGAGACCCAGTACTTC
j_call: TRBJ2-7; v_call: TRBV4-1; clone_size: many; d_call: TRBD2; cdr3_aa: CASSLQTRELDEQYF; cdr3_nt: TGCGCCAGCAGCCTACAGACGCGGGAGTTGGACGAGCAGTACTTC
j_call: TRBJ2-1; v_call: TRBV7-2; clone_size: many; d_call: TRBD1; cdr3_aa: CASSLGSGQIYNEQFF; cdr3_nt: TGTGCCAGCAGTTTAGGTTCGGGACAGATATACAATGAGCAGTTCTTC
j_call: TRBJ1-1; v_call: TRBV6-6; clone_size: many; d_call: TRBD1; cdr3_aa: CASSYSVGTGTGFIDMNTEAFF; cdr3_nt: TGTGCCAGCAGTTACTCTGTAGGGACCGGGACAGGGTTCATCGACATGAACACTGAAGCTTTCTTT
j_call: TRBJ1-1; v_call: TRBV7-9; clone_size: many; d_call: .; cdr3_aa: CASSPAGGLVTEAFF; cdr3_nt: TGTGCCAGCAGCCCCGCGGGGGGGCTGGTCACTGAAGCTTTCTTT
j_call: TRBJ2-1; v_call: TRBV2; clone_size: few; d_call: TRBD1; cdr3_aa: CASSEGDRGYNEQFF; cdr3_nt: TGTGCCAGCAGTGAAGGGGACAGGGGGTACAATGAGCAGTTCTTC
j_call: TRBJ2-1; v_call: TRBV4-1; clone_size: .; d_call: TRBD2; cdr3_aa: CASSPSGTSGIFFAYNEQFF; cdr3_nt: TGCGCCAGCAGCCCCTCTGGCACTAGCGGGATCTTTTTCGCGTACAATGAGCAGTTCTTC
j_call: TRBJ2-2; v_call: TRBV29-1; clone_size: few; d_call: .; cdr3_aa: CSVETGQYTGELFF; cdr3_nt: TGCAGCGTTGAAACTGGACAGTACACCGGGGAGCTGTTTTTT
j_call: TRBJ2-1; v_call: TRBV20-1; clone_size: many; d_call: .; cdr3_aa: CSASGASGKLNNEQFF; cdr3_nt: TGCAGTGCTAGTGGGGCATCGGGGAAGCTCAACAATGAGCAGTTCTTC
j_call: TRBJ2-3; v_call: TRBV18; clone_size: many; d_call: .; cdr3_aa: CASSPPPPSTDTQYF; cdr3_nt: TGTGCCAGCTCACCACCCCCGCCGAGCACAGATACGCAGTATTTT
j_call: TRBJ2-7; v_call: TRBV19; clone_size: .; d_call: .; cdr3_aa: CASSNHYYEQYF; cdr3_nt: TGTGCCAGTAGTAACCACTACTACGAGCAGTACTTC
j_call: TRBJ1-1; v_call: TRBV7-9; clone_size: few; d_call: .; cdr3_aa: CASSLQHSFMNTEAFF; cdr3_nt: TGTGCCAGCAGCCTCCAGCACAGCTTTATGAACACTGAAGCTTTCTTT
j_call: TRBJ1-1; v_call: TRBV11-3; clone_size: many; d_call: TRBD1; cdr3_aa: CASSLSQGVKNTEAFF; cdr3_nt: TGTGCCAGCAGCTTAAGTCAGGGGGTTAAGAACACTGAAGCTTTCTTT
j_call: TRBJ2-3; v_call: TRBV12-3/TRBV12-4; clone_size: many; d_call: TRBD1; cdr3_aa: CASSHVPGQSYTDTQYF; cdr3_nt: TGTGCCAGCAGTCACGTCCCGGGACAGTCCTACACAGATACGCAGTATTTT
j_call: TRBJ2-2; v_call: TRBV15; clone_size: many; d_call: .; cdr3_aa: CATSLNGQLLGDTGELFF; cdr3_nt: TGTGCCACCAGCTTAAACGGACAGCTACTAGGCGACACCGGGGAGCTGTTTTTT
j_call: TRBJ2-1; v_call: TRBV18; clone_size: many; d_call: .; cdr3_aa: CASSPSAIYNEQFF; cdr3_nt: TGTGCCAGCTCACCCTCGGCGATATACAATGAGCAGTTCTTC
j_call: TRBJ2-1; v_call: TRBV7-9; clone_size: few; d_call: TRBD2; cdr3_aa: CASSSGTSGFQFF; cdr3_nt: TGTGCCAGCAGCTCCGGGACTAGCGGGTTCCAGTTCTTC
j_call: TRBJ2-3; v_call: TRBV24-1; clone_size: many; d_call: TRBD2; cdr3_aa: CATSPGAGGTDTQYF; cdr3_nt: TGTGCCACCAGTCCCGGGGCGGGAGGTACAGATACGCAGTATTTT
j_call: TRBJ2-5; v_call: TRBV4-1; clone_size: many; d_call: TRBD1; cdr3_aa: CASSQVGTGPSRRTQYF; cdr3_nt: TGCGCCAGCAGCCAAGTGGGGACAGGCCCCTCCAGAAGGACCCAGTACTTC
j_call: TRBJ2-2; v_call: TRBV20-1; clone_size: many; d_call: TRBD2; cdr3_aa: CSARALAGGTGELFF; cdr3_nt: TGCAGTGCTAGAGCTTTAGCGGGGGGGACCGGGGAGCTGTTTTTT
j_call: TRBJ2-7; v_call: TRBV6-1; clone_size: few; d_call: .; cdr3_aa: CASKAPLWTDFYEQYF; cdr3_nt: TGTGCCAGCAAAGCGCCCCTTTGGACAGATTTCTACGAGCAGTACTTC
j_call: TRBJ2-7; v_call: TRBV5-1; clone_size: many; d_call: .; cdr3_aa: CASSLKTSFYEQYF; cdr3_nt: TGCGCCAGCAGCTTGAAGACTAGTTTCTACGAGCAGTACTTC
j_call: TRBJ2-7; v_call: TRBV28; clone_size: many; d_call: TRBD1; cdr3_aa: CASRSGQGAYEQYF; cdr3_nt: TGTGCCAGCAGATCGGGACAGGGGGCCTACGAGCAGTACTTC
j_call: TRBJ2-7; v_call: TRBV6-6; clone_size: many; d_call: TRBD2; cdr3_aa: CASSYPSGRIYEQYF; cdr3_nt: TGTGCCAGCAGTTACCCTAGCGGGAGAATCTACGAGCAGTACTTC
j_call: TRBJ2-3; v_call: TRBV6-4; clone_size: many; d_call: TRBD2; cdr3_aa: CASSGGGLAPTDTQYF; cdr3_nt: TGTGCCAGCAGTGGGGGAGGACTAGCGCCCACAGATACGCAGTATTTT
j_call: TRBJ2-7; v_call: TRBV29-1; clone_size: many; d_call: TRBD2; cdr3_aa: CSVEGWGLAGVNYEQYF; cdr3_nt: TGCAGCGTTGAAGGTTGGGGACTAGCGGGAGTTAACTACGAGCAGTACTTC
j_call: TRBJ2-7; v_call: TRBV20-1; clone_size: many; d_call: .; cdr3_aa: CSARTARDYEQYF; cdr3_nt: TGCAGTGCTAGGACGGCGAGGGACTACGAGCAGTACTTC
j_call: TRBJ2-1; v_call: TRBV7-9; clone_size: many; d_call: TRBD2; cdr3_aa: CASSLVGSGRTLGSYNEQFF; cdr3_nt: TGTGCCAGCAGCTTAGTGGGTAGCGGGAGGACCCTCGGCTCCTACAATGAGCAGTTCTTC
j_call: TRBJ2-6; v_call: TRBV12-3/TRBV12-4; clone_size: .; d_call: .; cdr3_aa: CASSSNIGNRTPSGANVLTF; cdr3_nt: TGTGCCAGCAGCTCCAACATAGGGAACAGGACTCCCTCTGGGGCCAACGTCCTGACTTTC
j_call: TRBJ2-2; v_call: TRBV12-3/TRBV12-4; clone_size: .; d_call: .; cdr3_aa: CASSVGTVRGFGELFF; cdr3_nt: TGTGCCAGCAGTGTAGGGACGGTACGAGGTTTCGGGGAGCTGTTTTTT
j_call: TRBJ2-1; v_call: TRBV27; clone_size: many; d_call: TRBD1; cdr3_aa: CASSPLNPGQGYEQFF; cdr3_nt: TGTGCCAGCAGTCCCCTCAATCCGGGACAGGGTTATGAGCAGTTCTTC
j_call: TRBJ2-1; v_call: TRBV6-2/TRBV6-3; clone_size: many; d_call: .; cdr3_aa: CASSYSPLAGRDSGEQFF; cdr3_nt: TGTGCCAGCAGTTACTCTCCTTTAGCAGGACGGGATTCCGGTGAGCAGTTCTTC
j_call: TRBJ1-1; v_call: TRBV7-9; clone_size: many; d_call: .; cdr3_aa: CASSFSPRDSNTEAFF; cdr3_nt: TGTGCCAGCAGCTTTTCTCCCAGGGATTCGAACACTGAAGCTTTCTTT
j_call: TRBJ2-5; v_call: TRBV6-1; clone_size: many; d_call: TRBD2; cdr3_aa: CASSEGGLAGGETQYF; cdr3_nt: TGTGCCAGCAGTGAAGGCGGGTTAGCGGGAGGGGAGACCCAGTACTTC
j_call: TRBJ2-7; v_call: TRBV27; clone_size: many; d_call: .; cdr3_aa: CASSLSPWGRYEQYF; cdr3_nt: TGTGCCAGCAGTTTATCGCCCTGGGGCAGGTACGAGCAGTACTTC
j_call: TRBJ2-1; v_call: TRBV12-3/TRBV12-4; clone_size: many; d_call: TRBD2; cdr3_aa: CASRSLAGVSYNEQFF; cdr3_nt: TGTGCCAGCAGATCGCTAGCGGGAGTCTCCTACAATGAGCAGTTCTTC
j_call: TRBJ2-1; v_call: TRBV5-1; clone_size: many; d_call: TRBD2; cdr3_aa: CASSFRAGESNEQSF; cdr3_nt: TGCGCCAGCAGCTTCCGGGCGGGAGAATCAAATGAGCAGTCCTTC
j_call: TRBJ1-5; v_call: TRBV19; clone_size: .; d_call: TRBD1; cdr3_aa: CASRTGGQPQHF; cdr3_nt: TGTGCCAGCAGAACAGGGGGCCAGCCCCAGCATTTT
j_call: TRBJ2-2; v_call: TRBV6-2/TRBV6-3; clone_size: .; d_call: .; cdr3_aa: CASSYTPVSGELFF; cdr3_nt: TGTGCCAGCAGTTACACGCCGGTATCCGGGGAGCTGTTTTTT
j_call: TRBJ2-5; v_call: TRBV3-1; clone_size: many; d_call: .; cdr3_aa: CASSQAGPQETQYF; cdr3_nt: TGTGCCAGCAGCCAAGCGGGCCCTCAAGAGACCCAGTACTTC